The 24 T cell receptor beta chains below come from one sample, sequenced in a study of T cell responses to AZD1222 COVID-19 vaccine. TCRdb's copy holds only in-frame clones and misses some; the assay was immunoSEQ multiplex PCR. The sample lists roughly 140,000 clones, approximately 90% occurring once. The sample was peripheral blood, taken on day 0 of AZD1222 vaccination. The receptor set was obtained from an adult in good health.

The gene calls are TRBV27 and TRBJ2-6; D is unresolved. This CDR3 is built from 16 residues. V was clipped by 5 bases and J by 0 bases, with 11 bases between them. CDR1 is MNHEY, CDR2 SMNVEV, per germline (reference sequence). The DNA for the CDR3 is TGTGCCAGCAGTGGGCGGCGTAGCTCTGGGGCCAACGTCCTGACTTTC. The encoded protein is CASSGRRSSGANVLTF.

The chain joins TRBV20-1 to TRBJ1-4; 8 nucleotides line up with TRBD1. CDR3 length equals 18 residues. Germline lookup yields CDR1 DFQATT and CDR2 SNEGSKA (reference sequence). V lost 3 bases and J lost 4; bases outside the gene matches: 16. DNA for the CDR3: TGCAGTGCTAGTGGCCGGGACAGGAGCCGCAGCGGTAATGAAAAACTGTTTTTT. Its protein product is CSASGRDRSRSGNEKLFF.

The chain links TRBV6-5 to TRBJ1-2; 12 bases fit TRBD1. Trimming cost V 6 bases and J 5 bases; bases outside gene matches: 4. The CDR3 spans 14 residues. The germline V gene has CDR1 MNHEY and CDR2 SVGAGI. The CDR3 DNA reads TGTGCCAGCAGGCGGGGACAGGGGGCATATGGCTACACCTTC. Encoded protein: CASRRGQGAYGYTF.

This clone was seen once. V and J are TRBV27 and TRBJ2-5, with D uncertain. The CDR3 contains 13 residues. V was trimmed by 5 bases and J by 7 bases, leaving 14 bases between them. Germline V lookup: CDR1 MNHEY, CDR2 SMNVEV (reference sequence). The CDR3 loop is CASSLSRSGTQYF. For the CDR3, the DNA is TGTGCCAGCAGTCTCTCTAGGTCAGGGACCCAGTACTTC.

This chain links TRBV15 with TRBJ1-2; no firm D call. Looked up from germline, CDR1 is LNHNV and CDR2 is YYDKDF (reference sequence). V lost 11 bases to trimming and J lost 4 bases, with 17 bases between them. The CDR3 is 13 residues long. The CDR3 region has the DNA TGTGCCTCCTCGCCCGACATCTCCTATGGCTACACCTTC. Its protein product is CASSPDISYGYTF.

The V and J genes are TRBV18 and TRBJ2-7, with a tentative D call TRBD1 (5 bases). Germline CDR1 and CDR2: KGHSH and LQKENI. This CDR3 contains 13 residues. V lost 4 bases and J 6 bases, leaving 13 bases between the germline ends. The chain's CDR3 is CASSQQGYGEQYF. The CDR3 bases are TGTGCCAGCTCACAGCAGGGATATGGCGAGCAGTACTTC. The complete variable domain, with remaining parts taken from reference TRBV18 and TRBJ2-7, reads NAGVMQNPRHLVRRRGQEARLRCSPMKGHSHVYWYRQLPEEGLKFMVYLQKENIIDESGMPKERFSAEFPKEGPSILRIQQVVRGDSAAYFCASSQQGYGEQYFGPGTRLTVT.

The chain uses TRBV12-3 or TRBV12-4 and TRBJ2-1, with TRBD2 as a possible D gene (5 bases). Trimming took off 5 bases at V and 8 bases at J, with 10 bases between the two ends. The CDR3 spans 12 residues. CDR3 sequence: CASSRDYHEQFF. CDR3 DNA: TGTGCCAGCAGTCGCGACTATCATGAGCAGTTCTTC.

This sequence joins TRBV30 and TRBJ1-6, with 7 bases aligning to TRBD1. The CDR3 has 17 amino acids. Per germline, CDR1 GTSNPN and CDR2 SVGIG (reference sequence). J gave up 0 bases and V 2 bases, and 7 bases lay outside the gene matches. The CDR3 reads CAWSRSRGVSYNSPLHF. In nucleotides, the CDR3 is TGTGCCTGGAGTAGGTCCAGGGGGGTCTCCTATAATTCACCCCTCCACTTT. The full variable domain, rest sourced from reference TRBV30 and TRBJ1-6, is SQTIHQWPATLVQPVGSPLSLECTVEGTSNPNLYWYRQAAGRGLQLLFYSVGIGQISSEVPQNLSASRPQDRQFILSSKKLLLSDSGFYLCAWSRSRGVSYNSPLHFGNGTRLTVT.

V usage is TRBV6-6 and J usage is TRBJ1-2, with 9 nucleotides matching TRBD1. J gave up 2 bases and V 10 bases, and 8 bases lay outside the gene matches. Germline V lookup: CDR1 MNHNY, CDR2 SVGAGI (reference sequence). The CDR3 contains 14 residues. The DNA for the CDR3 is TGTGCCACATCATTGGACAGGGGAAACTATGGCTACACCTTC. It encodes CATSLDRGNYGYTF.

The chain uses TRBV7-9 and TRBJ2-1; TRBD1 might be the D (6 bases). CDR3 length: 14 amino acids. CDR1 SEHNR and CDR2 FQNEAQ come from the germline V gene (reference sequence). Trimming took 2 bases from V and 5 from J, leaving 10 bases between them. In DNA, the CDR3 is TGTGCCAGCAGCTTAACAGGGCTCGACAATGAGCAGTTCTTC. This translates into CASSLTGLDNEQFF.

The chain employs TRBV19 and TRBJ2-2, with 10 bases that match TRBD2. Germline CDR1 LNHDA, CDR2 SQIVND (reference sequence). The trim removed 3 bases at V and 6 bases at J, leaving 1 base unmatched. This CDR3 contains 14 residues. The CDR3 DNA reads as TGTGCCAGTAGTATCGGACTAGCGGCCGGGGAGCTGTTTTTT. Its translation is CASSIGLAAGELFF. The complete variable domain, with remaining parts taken from reference TRBV19 and TRBJ2-2, reads DGGITQSPKYLFRKEGQNVTLSCEQNLNHDAMYWYRQDPGQGLRLIYYSQIVNDFQKGDIAEGYSVSREKKESFPLTVTSAQKNPTAFYLCASSIGLAAGELFFGEGSRLTVL.

This rearrangement joins TRBV6-5 to TRBJ2-7; no reliable D call. Trimming pared 3 bases from V and 3 bases from J, leaving 9 bases between. Germline V gene sequence: CDR1 MNHEY, CDR2 SVGAGI. This CDR3 comprises 13 residues. CDR3 nucleotide sequence: TGTGCCAGCAGTTATACGGACGGCTACGAGCAGTACTTC. As protein: CASSYTDGYEQYF.

The V and J genes are TRBV11-3 and TRBJ1-2, with 8 bases identical to TRBD1. The J segment lost 4 bases and the V segment lost 3 bases, leaving 1 base of the junction unmatched. Per germline, CDR1 SGHNT and CDR2 YENEEA. CDR3 length equals 13 residues. The CDR3 region is CASSFTGGYGYTF. The CDR3 DNA is TGTGCCAGCAGCTTTACAGGGGGCTATGGCTACACCTTC.

This clone was picked up many times. One end of the junction is discordant with germline, which a read error may explain. The V call is TRBV7-2, the J call TRBJ2-7; 7 bases fit TRBD2. This CDR3 is 14 amino acids long. Germline lookup yields CDR1 SGHTA and CDR2 FQGNSA. The CDR3 DNA follows: TGTGCCAGCAGCTTAGGGCCTTCTAGCGGAGAATATGGCTTC. This translates into CASSLGPSSGEYGF.

This clone was seen just once. The V call is TRBV27, the J call TRBJ1-3, with 7 bases matching TRBD1. V gave up 5 bases and J gave up 7 bases; unmatched junction bases: 11. The CDR3 runs to 15 residues. Germline V lookup: CDR1 MNHEY, CDR2 SMNVEV (reference sequence). This CDR3 reads CASSQRQGRANTIYF. The CDR3 DNA reads TGTGCCAGCAGTCAAAGACAGGGTAGGGCTAACACCATATATTTT.

The chain combines TRBV10-1 with TRBJ2-7; no clear D. Germline V CDR1 and CDR2: WNHNN, SYGVQD (reference sequence). The CDR3 spans 13 residues. V was pared by 4 bases and J by 5 bases, with 12 bases between. CDR3 DNA: TGCGCCAGCAGTGCCAGCCTAGTCGACGAGCAGTACTTC. It yields the protein CASSASLVDEQYF.

The chain recombines TRBV4-2 with TRBJ2-5, with D maybe TRBD2 (6 bases). CDR3 length: 16 amino acids. Germline V gene lookup returns CDR1 LGHNA and CDR2 YNFKEQ. The V end was cut by 4 bases, the J end by 6 bases, with 21 bases between. The CDR3 is CASSPWGEEPGKTQYF. Here the CDR3 DNA reads TGTGCCAGCAGCCCGTGGGGGGAAGAGCCAGGGAAGACCCAGTACTTC.

The gene calls are TRBV19 and TRBJ1-2; perhaps TRBD1 as D (5 bases). Germline CDR1 is LNHDA and CDR2 is SQIVND (reference sequence). The CDR3 covers 14 residues. V was clipped by 7 bases and J by 8 bases, with 20 bases between them. The CDR3 nucleotides are TGTGCCAGTACGGCACAGGAACTATTCGGGGGCTACACCTTC. This gives the protein CASTAQELFGGYTF.

The V call is TRBV6-5, the J call TRBJ1-5, with D possibly TRBD1 on 6 matching bases. This CDR3 has 13 amino acids. CDR1 and CDR2 (germline): MNHEY, SVGAGI. Deletions cut 7 bases from V and 4 bases from J, with 11 bases between. The CDR3 loop is CASIRGPNQPQHF. The CDR3 DNA is TGTGCCAGCATCAGGGGACCTAATCAGCCCCAGCATTTT.

The chain links TRBV27 to TRBJ1-5; 9 bases fit TRBD1. This CDR3 is built from 14 residues. With 6 bases clipped from V and 3 bases from J, the junction kept 3 bases outside the gene matches. Germline V gene sequence: CDR1 MNHEY, CDR2 SMNVEV (reference sequence). The CDR3 coding sequence is TGTGCCAGCAGGGGGACAGGGAACAATCAGCCCCAGCATTTT. As protein: CASRGTGNNQPQHF.

The chain joins TRBV12-3 or TRBV12-4 to TRBJ1-4; weak D call: TRBD1 (5 bases). The CDR3 runs 13 residues. Trimming took off 3 bases at V and 8 bases at J, with 10 bases between the two ends. The CDR3 is CASSFWGREKLFF. In DNA, the CDR3 is TGTGCCAGCAGTTTTTGGGGACGGGAAAAACTGTTTTTT.

This rearrangement joins TRBV5-1 to TRBJ1-2; the match to TRBD1 covers 8 bases. J gave up 6 bases and V 6 bases, and 7 bases lay outside the gene matches. The germline V gene encodes CDR1 SGHRS and CDR2 YFSETQ. The CDR3 consists of 13 residues. The CDR3 DNA reads TGCGCCAGCAACACAGACAGGGGCAATGGCTACACCTTC. It is translated as CASNTDRGNGYTF.

The CDR3 sequence: CAWTIPGTINTGELFF. The DNA of the CDR3 is TGTGCCTGGACTATCCCCGGGACGATCAACACCGGGGAGCTGTTTTTT. This rearrangement joins TRBV30 to TRBJ2-2; D may match TRBD1 or TRBD2 (5 bases each). Trimming took 4 bases from V and 2 from J, leaving 17 bases between them. Germline CDR1 reads GTSNPN; CDR2 reads SVGIG (reference sequence). There are 16 residues in the CDR3.

The gene calls are TRBV7-9 and TRBJ2-5, with D maybe TRBD1 (5 bases). This CDR3 comprises 15 residues. The ends were cut back, 1 base at V and 1 base at J, with 10 bases in the middle. Germline CDR1 reads SEHNR; CDR2 reads FQNEAQ (reference sequence). The CDR3 DNA reads as TGTGCCAGCAGCTTAGGCCAGGGCCTCCAAGAGACCCAGTACTTC. Amino acids: CASSLGQGLQETQYF.